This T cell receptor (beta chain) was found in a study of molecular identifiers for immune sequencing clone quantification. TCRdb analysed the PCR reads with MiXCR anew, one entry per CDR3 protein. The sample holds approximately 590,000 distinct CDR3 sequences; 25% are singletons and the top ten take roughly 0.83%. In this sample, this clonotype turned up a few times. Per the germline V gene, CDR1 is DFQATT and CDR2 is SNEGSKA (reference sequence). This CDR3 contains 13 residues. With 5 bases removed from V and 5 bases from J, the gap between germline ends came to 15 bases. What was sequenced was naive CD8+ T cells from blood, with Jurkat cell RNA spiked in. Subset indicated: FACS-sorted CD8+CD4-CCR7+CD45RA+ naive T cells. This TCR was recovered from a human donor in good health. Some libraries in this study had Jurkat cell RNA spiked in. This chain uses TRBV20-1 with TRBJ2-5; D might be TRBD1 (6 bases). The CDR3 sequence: CSAGRTEGETQYF. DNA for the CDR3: TGCAGTGCTGGACGGACAGAGGGGGAGACCCAGTACTTC.